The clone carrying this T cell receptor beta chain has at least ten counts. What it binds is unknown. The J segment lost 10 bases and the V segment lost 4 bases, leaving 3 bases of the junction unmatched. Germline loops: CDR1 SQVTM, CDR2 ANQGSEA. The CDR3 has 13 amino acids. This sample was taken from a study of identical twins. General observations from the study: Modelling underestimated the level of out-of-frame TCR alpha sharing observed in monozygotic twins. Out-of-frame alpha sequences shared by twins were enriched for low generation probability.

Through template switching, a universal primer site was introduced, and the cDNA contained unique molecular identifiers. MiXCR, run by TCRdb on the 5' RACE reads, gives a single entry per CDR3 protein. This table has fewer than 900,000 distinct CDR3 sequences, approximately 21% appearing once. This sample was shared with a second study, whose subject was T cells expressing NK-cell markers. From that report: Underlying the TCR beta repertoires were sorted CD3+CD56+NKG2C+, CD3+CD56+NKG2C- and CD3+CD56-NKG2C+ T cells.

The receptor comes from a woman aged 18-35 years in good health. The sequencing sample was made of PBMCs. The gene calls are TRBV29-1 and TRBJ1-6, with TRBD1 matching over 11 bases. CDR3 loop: CSVAGTGGSPLHF. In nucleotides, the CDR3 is TGCAGCGTTGCCGGGACAGGGGGATCACCCCTCCACTTT.